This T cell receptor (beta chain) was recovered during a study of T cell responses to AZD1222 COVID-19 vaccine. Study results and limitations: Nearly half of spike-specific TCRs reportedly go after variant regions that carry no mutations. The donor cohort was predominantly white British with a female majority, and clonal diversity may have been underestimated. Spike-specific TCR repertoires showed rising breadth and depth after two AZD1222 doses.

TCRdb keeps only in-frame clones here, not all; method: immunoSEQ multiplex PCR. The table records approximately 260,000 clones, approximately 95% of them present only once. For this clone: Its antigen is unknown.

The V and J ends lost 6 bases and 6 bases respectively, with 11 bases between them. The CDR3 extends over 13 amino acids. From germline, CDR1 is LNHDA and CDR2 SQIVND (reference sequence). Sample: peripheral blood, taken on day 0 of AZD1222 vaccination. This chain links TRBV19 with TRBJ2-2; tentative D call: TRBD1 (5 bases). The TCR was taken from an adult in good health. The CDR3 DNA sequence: TGTGCCAGTAGGGACATTGGACCCGGGGAGCTGTTTTTT. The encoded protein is CASRDIGPGELFF.